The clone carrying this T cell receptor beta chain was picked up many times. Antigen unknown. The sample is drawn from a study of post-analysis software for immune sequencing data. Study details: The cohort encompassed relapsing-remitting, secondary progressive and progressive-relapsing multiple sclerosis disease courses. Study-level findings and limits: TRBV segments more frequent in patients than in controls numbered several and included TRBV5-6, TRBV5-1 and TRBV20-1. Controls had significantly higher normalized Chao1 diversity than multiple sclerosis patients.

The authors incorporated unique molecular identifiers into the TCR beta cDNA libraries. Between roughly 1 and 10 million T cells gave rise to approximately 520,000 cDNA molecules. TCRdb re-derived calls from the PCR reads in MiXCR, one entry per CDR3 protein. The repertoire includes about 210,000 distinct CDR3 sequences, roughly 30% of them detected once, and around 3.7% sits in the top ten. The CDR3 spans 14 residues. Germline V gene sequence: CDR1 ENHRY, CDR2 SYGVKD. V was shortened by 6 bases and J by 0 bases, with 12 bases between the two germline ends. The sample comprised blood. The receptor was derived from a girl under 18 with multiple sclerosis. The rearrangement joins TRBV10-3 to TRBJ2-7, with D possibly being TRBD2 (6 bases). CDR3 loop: CAISDSGFSYEQYF. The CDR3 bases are TGTGCCATCAGCGATAGCGGCTTCTCCTACGAGCAGTACTTC.